The TCR beta chain under discussion was sequenced for a study of identical twins. The sample holds a few counts of this clonotype. As yet, its antigen is unknown. The CDR3 is 15 amino acids. CDR1 LGHDT and CDR2 YNNKEL come from the germline V gene (reference sequence). V lost 0 bases to trimming and J lost 2 bases, with 9 bases between them. After template switching added a universal primer site, the resulting cDNA carried unique molecular identifiers. TCRdb recomputed calls from the 5' RACE reads with MiXCR, one row per CDR3 protein. The sample lists 1,800,000 or so distinct CDR3 sequences; less than 40% were seen once. Study-wide results and limits: Compared with models, monozygotic twins showed more out-of-frame TCR alpha sharing. For cord blood, abundant beta clonotypes had fewer insertions, unlike memory repertoires, which showed none. Analyses of zero insertions could, in part, be confounded by invariant MAIT and iNKT cells.

The receptor was derived from a newborn girl in good health. The rearrangement uses TRBV3-1 and TRBJ2-3, with unresolved D. Sequencing input: cord blood. In DNA, the CDR3 is TGTGCCAGCAGCCAAGATCCGGTCGACACAGATACGCAGTATTTT. Its protein product is CASSQDPVDTDTQYF.